This T cell receptor beta chain came from a study of OX40 agonist ivuxolimab in advanced cancers. Study at large: Males comprised approximately 81% of the group, whose mean age was approximately 62 years (range roughly 23 to 90).

The germline V gene encodes CDR1 SGHDT and CDR2 YYEEEE. The CDR3 has 13 amino acids. Trimming removed 4 bases at V and 4 bases at J, with 9 bases between. Enrollment shut out patients with autoimmune disease history or systemic immunosuppression. The investigators sampled blood at baseline, at cycle 4 day 1, and at cycle 7 day 1. The data were produced by immunoSEQ multiplex PCR, yet TCRdb's version contains in-frame clones alone and is incomplete. In the table there are around 59,000 clones, roughly nine tenths of which are singletons. This material consisted of CD4+ or CD8+ T cells sorted from blood, taken in a trial of the OX40 agonist ivuxolimab. The source of this sequence is an adult with an advanced solid tumor such as melanoma, head and neck, liver or kidney cancer. This chain uses TRBV5-6 with TRBJ1-5; a possible D gene is TRBD1 (5 bases). The CDR3 sequence: CASSGGINQPQHF. The CDR3 DNA is TGTGCCAGCAGCGGGGGGATAAATCAGCCCCAGCATTTT.